This TCR beta chain was captured by sequencing in a study of T cell changes during pregnancy in multiple sclerosis (dated by TCRdb to between 2018 and 2020). The study in broad terms: Changes in the T cell repertoire over the course of pregnancy were examined in this study in women with multiple sclerosis.

On this clone itself: Its binding antigen is unknown. No base quality values were provided; no much bigger clone lies one nucleotide off.

CDR1 and CDR2, looked up from the germline V gene, are SGHAT and FQNNGV. Measured from the cysteine to the phenylalanine, the CDR3 is 15 residues long. The entry retains the CDR3 DNA only, 45 bases that are in frame from base 1. The germline ends are 13 bases apart after V is trimmed by 1 base and J by 4 bases. Libraries were prepared through the immunoSEQ multiplex PCR assay. The source is immuneACCESS, and TCRdb retained only in-frame sequences with V and J called. Part of the clones is not carried over; for the studies checked, unresolved V genes explain less than half of this, and the remainder is unexplained. This sample lists some 120,000 clones; 80% to 95% were detected once. The ten biggest clones cover approximately 1.4% of the sample.

The receptor comes from a female donor with multiple sclerosis, enrolled in a pregnancy study. This receptor chain uses TRBV11-2 and TRBJ2-5; too little of a D gene remains to name it. The source material was peripheral blood, sampled in the third trimester of pregnancy. The CDR3 region has the sequence CASSLGGPWVETQYF. The nucleotide sequence reads as follows: TGTGCCAGCAGCTTAGGCGGCCCCTGGGTAGAGACCCAGTACTTC. Reference TRBV11-2 and TRBJ2-5 proteins supply the regions before and after the CDR3; the full variable domain is: EAGVAQSPRYKIIEKRQSVAFWCNPISGHATLYWYQQILGQGPKLLIQFQNNGVVDDSQLPKDRFSAERLKGVDSTLKIQPAKLEDSAVYLCASSLGGPWVETQYFGPGTRLLVL.